This TCR beta chain derives from a study of cytotoxic CD8 clonotypes in ibrutinib-treated CLL. Study-wide background: Investigators reported roughly 25 partial and 2 complete responses; after median around 63 months, roughly 15 patients remained remitted and about twelve progressed.

V was shortened by 1 base and J by 5 bases, with 9 bases between the two germline ends. This CDR3 has 14 residues. Per the germline V gene, CDR1 is SEHNR and CDR2 is FQNEAQ (reference sequence). As for this clone: Its cognate antigen is unknown.

Findings and limits, study-wide: Public clonotypes proved infrequent, and on treatment they shrank or remained steady.

Target depth was 1 in 200,000 to 1 in 1 million T cells, about 10x per clonotype. Some clones are missing from TCRdb's copy, which holds only in-frame ones; the method was immunoSEQ multiplex PCR. The table has about 72,000 clones, approximately 71% seen once. The source of this sequence is a human donor with chronic lymphocytic leukemia. The sample in question was PBMCs, obtained after 12 months of ibrutinib treatment. The chain recombines TRBV7-9 with TRBJ2-1; D is unresolved. CDR3 protein: CASSLDSANNEQFF. The CDR3 nucleotides read TGTGCCAGCAGCTTAGATTCGGCGAACAATGAGCAGTTCTTC. The whole variable domain, remainder taken from reference TRBV7-9 and TRBJ2-1, is DTGVSQNPRHKITKRGQNVTFRCDPISEHNRLYWYRQTLGQGPEFLTYFQNEAQLEKSRLLSDRFSAERPKGSFSTLEIQRTEQGDSAMYLCASSLDSANNEQFFGPGTRLTVL.